This TCR beta chain was retrieved from a study of technical replicates of blood from a handful of donors. Only in-frame clones appear in the TCRdb table, and some are missing; sequencing was by immunoSEQ multiplex PCR. The sample has approximately 70,000 clones, 92% seen once; the top ten hold 0.3% to 0.4%. Germline lookup yields CDR1 SGHNT and CDR2 YENEEA. This CDR3 has 15 amino acids. After removal of 5 bases from V and 2 bases from J, the junction contained 5 bases not matched to a gene. The clonotype was recovered from a human donor in good health. Sequencing input: T cells isolated from PBMCs. This sequence joins TRBV11-3 and TRBJ2-1; 8 nucleotides match TRBD1. The DNA for the CDR3 is TGTGCCAGCAGCCCAGGACAGGGTGCCTACAATGAGCAGTTCTTC. Its translation is CASSPGQGAYNEQFF.